This TCR beta chain stems from a study of shared clonotypes between healthy human individuals. General observations from the study: Lower generation probabilities were found for non-shared clonotypes than for those shared by all four donors. Since donors were few, the genetic and exposure-history diversity represented was limited.

Concerning this clone itself: Its antigen is unidentified.

The V end lost 7 bases, the J end lost 0 bases, and 17 bases lay between the germline ends. Germline lookup yields CDR1 SGDLS and CDR2 YYNGEE. This CDR3 spans 16 amino acids. The assay was carried out at the deep level. The method was immunoSEQ multiplex PCR; TCRdb's version includes in-frame clones alone and lacks a portion of them. The sample lists fewer than 1.6 million clones; less than 99% were seen once. The origin of this receptor is a man aged 30 to 39 in good health. Sequencing was done on a sample of naive CD4+ T cells sorted from blood. The subset here: CD45RA+ positively selected. This chain links TRBV9 with TRBJ1-3; D might be TRBD1 (5 bases). The CDR3 reads CASLSGASHSGNTIYF. CDR3 DNA: TGTGCCAGCCTATCCGGGGCCTCTCACTCTGGAAACACCATATATTTT.